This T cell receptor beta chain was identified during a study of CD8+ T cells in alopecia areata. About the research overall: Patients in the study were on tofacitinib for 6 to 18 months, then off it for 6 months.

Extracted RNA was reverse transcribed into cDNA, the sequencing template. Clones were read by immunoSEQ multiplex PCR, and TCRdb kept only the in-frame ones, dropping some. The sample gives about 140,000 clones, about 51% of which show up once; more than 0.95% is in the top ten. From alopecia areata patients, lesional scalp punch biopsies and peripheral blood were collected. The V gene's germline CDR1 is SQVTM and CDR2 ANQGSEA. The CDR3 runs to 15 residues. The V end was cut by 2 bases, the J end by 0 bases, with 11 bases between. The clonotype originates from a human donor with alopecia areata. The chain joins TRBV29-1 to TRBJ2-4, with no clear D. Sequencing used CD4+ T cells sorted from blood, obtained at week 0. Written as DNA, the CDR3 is TGCAGCGTTGAATGGGCGCAGTCAGCCAAAAACATTCAGTACTTC. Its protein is CSVEWAQSAKNIQYF.